A selection of T cell receptor beta chains follows, all from one sample in a study of T cell responses to AZD1222 COVID-19 vaccine. Generated by immunoSEQ multiplex PCR, the TCRdb table keeps only in-frame clones and is missing some. There are approximately 74,000 clones in the sample; roughly 88% occur only once, and about 2.4% lies in the top ten. The sample in question was peripheral blood, obtained on day 0 of AZD1222 vaccination. These receptors all stem from an adult in good health. Each CDR3 is given with its conserved first and last residue. A D gene is named only where the DNA matches it firmly. The size field is filled for only some rows; it gives once, few, many or a size class.

D gene: TRBD2
V gene: TRBV12-3/TRBV12-4
J gene: TRBJ2-5
clone size: -
CDR3 protein: CASSWGGRETQYF

D gene: TRBD2
V gene: TRBV7-8
J gene: TRBJ2-3
clone size: -
CDR3 protein: CASSSRLAGGLDTQYF

D gene: -
V gene: TRBV18
J gene: TRBJ1-4
clone size: -
CDR3 protein: CASSPPNAATNEKLFF

D gene: TRBD2
V gene: TRBV25-1
J gene: TRBJ2-1
clone size: -
CDR3 protein: CASSVSGSSYNEQFF

D gene: -
V gene: TRBV28
J gene: TRBJ1-2
clone size: -
CDR3 protein: CASSSVIRVLEYGYTF

D gene: -
V gene: TRBV28
J gene: TRBJ1-2
clone size: -
CDR3 protein: CASSTSGPPAWGYTF

D gene: -
V gene: TRBV7-2
J gene: TRBJ2-3
clone size: -
CDR3 protein: CASSLLAGTDTQYF

D gene: -
V gene: TRBV2
J gene: TRBJ1-5
clone size: -
CDR3 protein: CASSGQYSNQPQHF

D gene: -
V gene: TRBV4-1
J gene: TRBJ2-1
clone size: once
CDR3 protein: CASSISRGPIVNEQFF

D gene: -
V gene: TRBV2
J gene: TRBJ2-1
clone size: -
CDR3 protein: CASSKGGYNEQFF

D gene: TRBD1
V gene: TRBV30
J gene: TRBJ1-5
clone size: -
CDR3 protein: CAWSVRRDRVPNQPQHF

D gene: -
V gene: TRBV24-1
J gene: TRBJ1-2
clone size: -
CDR3 protein: CATSDPTGNYGYTF

D gene: TRBD1
V gene: TRBV6-5
J gene: TRBJ2-5
clone size: -
CDR3 protein: CASSWRTGLAETQYF

D gene: TRBD1
V gene: TRBV19
J gene: TRBJ1-4
clone size: -
CDR3 protein: CASSADHRGREKLFF

D gene: -
V gene: TRBV28
J gene: TRBJ2-7
clone size: -
CDR3 protein: CASSPTWDKLFEQYF

D gene: TRBD1
V gene: TRBV18
J gene: -
clone size: once
CDR3 protein: CASSPRTGDNEQFF

D gene: TRBD2
V gene: TRBV2
J gene: TRBJ2-1
clone size: -
CDR3 protein: CASSERTSGSLEQFF

D gene: -
V gene: TRBV6-4
J gene: TRBJ2-3
clone size: -
CDR3 protein: CASSDGGASTDTQYF

D gene: TRBD1
V gene: TRBV6-1
J gene: TRBJ1-4
clone size: few
CDR3 protein: CASSGGQEFYPTNEKLFF

D gene: -
V gene: TRBV28
J gene: TRBJ1-2
clone size: -
CDR3 protein: CASSSTDYGYTF

D gene: TRBD2
V gene: TRBV7-2
J gene: TRBJ2-1
clone size: -
CDR3 protein: CASSLPGLAGGGQFF

D gene: TRBD2
V gene: TRBV4-2
J gene: TRBJ2-1
clone size: -
CDR3 protein: CASSQDASGSTEQFF

D gene: -
V gene: TRBV28
J gene: TRBJ1-5
clone size: few
CDR3 protein: CASRLGGSPVHQHF

D gene: TRBD2
V gene: TRBV7-9
J gene: TRBJ2-1
clone size: -
CDR3 protein: CASSLDGTSGILFNNEQFF

D gene: TRBD1
V gene: TRBV28
J gene: TRBJ1-2
clone size: -
CDR3 protein: CASRLQGGNYGYTF

D gene: -
V gene: TRBV6-5
J gene: TRBJ1-1
clone size: few
CDR3 protein: CASRDQLGNTEAFF

D gene: TRBD2
V gene: TRBV19
J gene: TRBJ2-2
clone size: -
CDR3 protein: CASTSPAGGKGGELFF

D gene: -
V gene: TRBV29-1
J gene: TRBJ2-5
clone size: -
CDR3 protein: CSGNRVGETQYF

D gene: -
V gene: TRBV11-3
J gene: TRBJ1-4
clone size: -
CDR3 protein: CASSFGGPEKLFF

D gene: -
V gene: TRBV3-1/TRBV3-2
J gene: TRBJ2-7
clone size: -
CDR3 protein: CASSPTEGGRRTLYEQYF

D gene: TRBD1
V gene: TRBV6-5
J gene: TRBJ2-1
clone size: -
CDR3 protein: CASTPTGTGVNEQFF

D gene: TRBD1
V gene: TRBV19
J gene: TRBJ2-1
clone size: -
CDR3 protein: CASTSRGTYNEQFF

D gene: -
V gene: TRBV24-1
J gene: TRBJ1-2
clone size: -
CDR3 protein: CATSDLSLNYGYTF